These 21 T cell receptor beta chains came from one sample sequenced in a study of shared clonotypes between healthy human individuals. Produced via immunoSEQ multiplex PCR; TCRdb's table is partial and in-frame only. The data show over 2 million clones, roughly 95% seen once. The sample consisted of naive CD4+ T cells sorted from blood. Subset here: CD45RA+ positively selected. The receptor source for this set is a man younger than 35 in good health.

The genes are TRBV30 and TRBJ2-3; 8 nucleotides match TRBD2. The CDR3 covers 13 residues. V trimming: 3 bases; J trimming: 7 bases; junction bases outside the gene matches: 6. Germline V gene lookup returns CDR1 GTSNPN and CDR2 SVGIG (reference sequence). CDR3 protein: CAWSGGGLYTQYF. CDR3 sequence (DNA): TGTGCCTGGAGCGGGGGGGGCCTTTATACGCAGTATTTT.

CDR3 residues: CASTKRLPGDTEAFF. The DNA for the CDR3 is TGTGCCAGCACCAAACGCCTTCCGGGGGACACTGAAGCTTTCTTT. The V gene is TRBV28, the J gene TRBJ1-1; maybe TRBD1 (5 bases). CDR1 is MDHEN, CDR2 SYDVKM, per germline. The ends were cut back, 7 bases at V and 3 bases at J, with 18 bases in the middle. The CDR3 is 15 residues long.

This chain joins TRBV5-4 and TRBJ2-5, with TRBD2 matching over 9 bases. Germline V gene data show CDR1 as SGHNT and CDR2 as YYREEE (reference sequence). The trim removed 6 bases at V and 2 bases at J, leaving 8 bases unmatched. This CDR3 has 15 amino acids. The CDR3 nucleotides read TGTGCCAGCACCCGTTCGACTAGCGGACAAGAGACCCAGTACTTC. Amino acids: CASTRSTSGQETQYF.

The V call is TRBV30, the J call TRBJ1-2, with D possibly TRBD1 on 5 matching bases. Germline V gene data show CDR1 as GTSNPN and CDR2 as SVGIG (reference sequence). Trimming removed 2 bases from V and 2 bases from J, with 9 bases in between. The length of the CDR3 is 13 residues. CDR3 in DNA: TGTGCCTGGAGTACGGGGGACAACTATGGCTACACCTTC. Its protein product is CAWSTGDNYGYTF.

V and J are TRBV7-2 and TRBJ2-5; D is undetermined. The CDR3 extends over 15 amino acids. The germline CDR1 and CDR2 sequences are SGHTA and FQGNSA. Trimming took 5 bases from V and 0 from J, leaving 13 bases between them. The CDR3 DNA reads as TGTGCCAGCAGCCGTACTTCTTTGTACCAAGAGACCCAGTACTTC. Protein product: CASSRTSLYQETQYF. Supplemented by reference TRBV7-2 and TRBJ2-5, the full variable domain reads GAGVSQSPSNKVTEKGKDVELRCDPISGHTALYWYRQSLGQGLEFLIYFQGNSAPDKSGLPSDRFSAERTGGSVSTLTIQRTQQEDSAVYLCASSRTSLYQETQYFGPGTRLLVL.

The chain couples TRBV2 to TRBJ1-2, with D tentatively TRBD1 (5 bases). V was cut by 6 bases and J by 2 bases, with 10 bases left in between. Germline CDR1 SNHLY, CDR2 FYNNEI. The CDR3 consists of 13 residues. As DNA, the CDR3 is TGTGCCAGCAGGACAGTGGCGAACTATGGCTACACCTTC. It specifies CASRTVANYGYTF.

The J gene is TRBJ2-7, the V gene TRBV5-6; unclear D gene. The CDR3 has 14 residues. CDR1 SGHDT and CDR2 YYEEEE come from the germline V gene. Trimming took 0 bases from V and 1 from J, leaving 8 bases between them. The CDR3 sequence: CASSLEVGSYEQYF. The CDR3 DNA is TGTGCCAGCAGCTTGGAGGTCGGGTCCTACGAGCAGTACTTC.

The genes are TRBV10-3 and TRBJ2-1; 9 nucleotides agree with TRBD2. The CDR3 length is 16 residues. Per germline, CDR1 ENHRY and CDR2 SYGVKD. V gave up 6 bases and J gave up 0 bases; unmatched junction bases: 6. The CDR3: CAISGLARSSYNEQFF. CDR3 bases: TGTGCCATCAGCGGACTAGCGAGAAGCTCCTACAATGAGCAGTTCTTC.

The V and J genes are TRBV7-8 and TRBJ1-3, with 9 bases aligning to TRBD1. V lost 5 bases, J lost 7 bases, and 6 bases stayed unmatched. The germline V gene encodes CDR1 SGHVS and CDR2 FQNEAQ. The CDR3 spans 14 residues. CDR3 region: CASSPWTGENTIYF. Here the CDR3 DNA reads TGTGCCAGCAGCCCCTGGACAGGGGAGAACACCATATATTTT.

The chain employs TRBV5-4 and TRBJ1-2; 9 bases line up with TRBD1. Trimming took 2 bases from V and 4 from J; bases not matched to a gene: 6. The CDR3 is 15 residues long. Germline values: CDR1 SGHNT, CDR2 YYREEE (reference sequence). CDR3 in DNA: TGTGCCAGCAGCTTACAGGGGGCGAATGCCTATGGCTACACCTTC. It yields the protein CASSLQGANAYGYTF.

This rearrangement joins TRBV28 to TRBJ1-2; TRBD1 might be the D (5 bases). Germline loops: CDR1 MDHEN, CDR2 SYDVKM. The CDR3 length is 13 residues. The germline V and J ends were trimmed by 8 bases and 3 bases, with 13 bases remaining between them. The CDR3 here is CASGPGTDYGYTF. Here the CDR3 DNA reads TGTGCCAGCGGCCCCGGGACGGACTATGGCTACACCTTC.

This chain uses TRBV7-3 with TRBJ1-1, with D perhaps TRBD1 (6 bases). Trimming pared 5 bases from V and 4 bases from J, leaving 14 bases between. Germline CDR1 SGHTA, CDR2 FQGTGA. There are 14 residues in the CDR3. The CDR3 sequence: CASSAQGGGTEAFF. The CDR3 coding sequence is TGTGCCAGCAGCGCTCAGGGAGGGGGCACTGAAGCTTTCTTT.

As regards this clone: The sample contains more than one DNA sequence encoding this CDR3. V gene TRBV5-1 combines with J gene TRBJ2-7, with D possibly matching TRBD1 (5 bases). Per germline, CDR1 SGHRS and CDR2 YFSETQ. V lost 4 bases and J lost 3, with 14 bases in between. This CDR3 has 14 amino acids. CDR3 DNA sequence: TGCGCCAGCAGCCTGGGGCCACCGGACTACGAGCAGTACTTC. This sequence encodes CASSLGPPDYEQYF.

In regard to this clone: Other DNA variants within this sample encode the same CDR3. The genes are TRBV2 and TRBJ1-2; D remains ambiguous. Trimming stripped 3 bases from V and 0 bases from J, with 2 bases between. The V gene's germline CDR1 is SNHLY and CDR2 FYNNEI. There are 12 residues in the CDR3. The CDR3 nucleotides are TGTGCCAGCAGTGAGGCTAACTATGGCTACACCTTC. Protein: CASSEANYGYTF.

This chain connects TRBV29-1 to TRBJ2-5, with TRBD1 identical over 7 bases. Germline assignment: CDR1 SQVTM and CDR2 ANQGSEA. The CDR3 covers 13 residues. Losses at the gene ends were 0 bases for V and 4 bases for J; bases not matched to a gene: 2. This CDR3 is CSVEDNRGETQYF. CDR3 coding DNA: TGCAGCGTTGAAGATAACAGGGGAGAGACCCAGTACTTC.

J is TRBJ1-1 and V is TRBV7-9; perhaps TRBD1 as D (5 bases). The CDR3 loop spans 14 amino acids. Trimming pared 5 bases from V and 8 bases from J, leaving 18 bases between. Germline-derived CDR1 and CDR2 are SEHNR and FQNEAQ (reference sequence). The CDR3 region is CASSRREGTLEAFF. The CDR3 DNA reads TGTGCCAGCAGCCGCAGGGAGGGTACTCTGGAAGCTTTCTTT. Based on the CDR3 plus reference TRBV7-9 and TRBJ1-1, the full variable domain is DTGVSQNPRHKITKRGQNVTFRCDPISEHNRLYWYRQTLGQGPEFLTYFQNEAQLEKSRLLSDRFSAERPKGSFSTLEIQRTEQGDSAMYLCASSRREGTLEAFFGQGTRLTVV.

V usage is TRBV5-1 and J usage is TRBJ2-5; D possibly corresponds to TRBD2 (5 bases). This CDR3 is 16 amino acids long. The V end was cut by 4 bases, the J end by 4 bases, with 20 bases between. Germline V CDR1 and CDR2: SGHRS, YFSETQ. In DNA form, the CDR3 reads TGCGCCAGCAGCCGTGGTAGCCTGGGAGTAGGAGAGACCCAGTACTTC. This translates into CASSRGSLGVGETQYF.

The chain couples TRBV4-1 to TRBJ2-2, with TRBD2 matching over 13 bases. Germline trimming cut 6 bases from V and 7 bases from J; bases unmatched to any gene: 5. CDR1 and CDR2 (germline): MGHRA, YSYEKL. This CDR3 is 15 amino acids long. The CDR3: CASRGLAGFGGELFF. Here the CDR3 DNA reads TGCGCCAGCAGGGGACTAGCGGGGTTTGGCGGGGAGCTGTTTTTT.

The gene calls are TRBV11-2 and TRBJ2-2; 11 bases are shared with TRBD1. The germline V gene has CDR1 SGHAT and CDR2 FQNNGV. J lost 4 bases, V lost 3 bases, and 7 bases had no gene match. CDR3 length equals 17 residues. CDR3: CASSLSGTGGITGELFF. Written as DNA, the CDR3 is TGTGCCAGCAGCTTGTCCGGGACAGGGGGAATCACCGGGGAGCTGTTTTTT.

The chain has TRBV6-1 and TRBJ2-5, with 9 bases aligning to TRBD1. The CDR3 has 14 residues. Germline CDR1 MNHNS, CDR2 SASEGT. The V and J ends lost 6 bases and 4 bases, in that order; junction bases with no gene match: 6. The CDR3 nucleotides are TGTGCCAGCAGCACGACAGGGGGATCAGAGACCCAGTACTTC. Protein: CASSTTGGSETQYF.

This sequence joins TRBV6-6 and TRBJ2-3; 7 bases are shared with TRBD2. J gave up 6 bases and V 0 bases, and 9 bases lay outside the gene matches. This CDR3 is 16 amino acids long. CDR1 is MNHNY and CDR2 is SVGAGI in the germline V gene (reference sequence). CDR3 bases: TGTGCCAGCAGTTACTCGTTGAGCGGGGCCGCGGATACGCAGTATTTT. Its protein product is CASSYSLSGAADTQYF.